This TCR beta chain was identified in a study of shared clonotypes between healthy human individuals. Background on the study: The donors, two women and a few men, were aged 18 to 49. The study used three CD4 naive, three CD4 memory, two CD8 naive and one CD8 memory plate per donor.

With regard to this clone: Other DNA sequences from this sample encode an identical CDR3 as well.

Germline-derived CDR1 and CDR2 are GTSNPN and SVGIG (reference sequence). V was pared by 3 bases and J by 2 bases, with 4 bases of the junction left unmatched. This CDR3 region has 14 residues. Clones were read by immunoSEQ multiplex PCR, and TCRdb kept only the in-frame ones, dropping some. The table includes over a million clones, about 84% detected once. Sequenced sample: memory CD4+ T cells from PBMCs. Specified subset: CD45RA-negative fraction. V and J are TRBV30 and TRBJ2-1, with 7 bases lining up with TRBD2. The clonotype originates from a man aged 18-30 years in good health. Some clones in this sample may be carry-over from other donors' samples. For the CDR3, the DNA is TGTGCCTGGAGGGCTAGCGGAACCTACAATGAGCAGTTCTTC. Translated, it gives CAWRASGTYNEQFF.